The 9 T cell receptor beta chains in this list originate from one sample, sequenced in a study of T cells in Graves' hyperthyroidism and ophthalmopathy. RNA transcripts provided the source from which TCR beta CDR3 regions were amplified. A first-round RT-PCR of the TCR CDR3 used the HTBI primer set. TCRdb re-derived calls from the multiplex PCR reads in MiXCR, one entry per CDR3 protein. The sample has about 290,000 distinct CDR3 sequences, roughly 19% seen once. The sequenced material came from blood. The receptors were sampled from a middle-aged man with Graves' ophthalmopathy.

This clonotype has just a few counts. The V call is TRBV5-1, the J call TRBJ2-7; 11 bases match TRBD1. CDR3 size: 15 residues. The V gene end was trimmed by 4 bases and the J gene end by 2 bases; junction bases not matched to a gene: 5. Germline V lookup: CDR1 SGHRS, CDR2 YFSETQ. The CDR3 DNA follows: TGCGCCAGCAGCCGGACAGGGGGCATGACCTACGAGCAGTACTTC. This codes for CASSRTGGMTYEQYF.

The chain carries TRBV9 and TRBJ2-1; D gene unclear. This CDR3 region has 13 residues. The germline V and J ends were trimmed by 2 bases and 6 bases, with 9 bases remaining between them. Germline CDR1 and CDR2: SGDLS and YYNGEE. The CDR3 DNA reads TGTGCCAGCAGCGTCCGGACGGTCAATGAGCAGTTCTTC. It codes for CASSVRTVNEQFF.

This clonotype was picked up a small number of times. J is TRBJ1-1 and V is TRBV29-1; D gene ambiguous. Germline V gene data show CDR1 as SQVTM and CDR2 as ANQGSEA. The CDR3 runs to 12 residues. The ends were cut back, 4 bases at V and 0 bases at J, with 6 bases in the middle. The chain's CDR3 is CSVGGMNTEAFF. The CDR3 DNA reads TGCAGCGTTGGAGGGATGAACACTGAAGCTTTCTTT.

This chain links TRBV6-5 with TRBJ2-3; D unclear. With 2 bases removed from V and 4 bases from J, the gap between germline ends came to 10 bases. This CDR3 is built from 14 residues. Per the germline V gene, CDR1 is MNHEY and CDR2 is SVGAGI. CDR3 loop: CASSYPRQSDTQYF. As DNA, the CDR3 is TGTGCCAGCAGTTACCCCCGGCAGTCAGATACGCAGTATTTT.

This clonotype showed up many times. The chain employs TRBV11-2 and TRBJ2-3; TRBD2 is a possible D gene (5 bases). V was trimmed by 5 bases and J by 5 bases, leaving 8 bases between them. Germline V CDR1 and CDR2: SGHAT, FQNNGV. CDR3 size: 12 residues. CDR3 sequence reads: CASSQSGDTQYF. CDR3 coding DNA: TGTGCCAGCAGCCAGAGCGGAGATACGCAGTATTTT.

A word on this clonotype: Germline and junction disagree at one end, which may indicate a read error. This sequence joins TRBV6-1 and TRBJ1-3; D unresolved. The CDR3 runs 15 residues. The germline V gene encodes CDR1 MNHNS and CDR2 SASEGT. The CDR3 region has the DNA TGTGCCAGCAGTGAAAATGCGGCAGCCGGGAACACCGTATATTTT. Amino acid sequence: CASSENAAAGNTVYF.

This clonotype showed up just a few times. The CDR3 DNA is TGTGCCAGCAGTTCCCCTAGCTCCTACAATGAGCAGTTCTTC. Protein sequence: CASSSPSSYNEQFF. The V and J genes are TRBV28 and TRBJ2-1; unclear D gene. Trimming removed 4 bases from V and 0 bases from J, with 7 bases in between. Germline V gene lookup returns CDR1 MDHEN and CDR2 SYDVKM. There are 14 residues in the CDR3.

This clonotype was found a few times. The chain couples TRBV5-1 to TRBJ1-5, with no clear D. The CDR3 totals 15 residues. The germline CDR1 and CDR2 sequences are SGHRS and YFSETQ. Trimming shortened V by 0 bases and J by 3 bases, and 10 bases separated the two germline ends. The CDR3 loop is CASSLDPGPNQPQHF. In DNA form, the CDR3 reads TGCGCCAGCAGCTTGGACCCCGGGCCCAATCAGCCCCAGCATTTT. Full variable domain (remainder filled in from reference TRBV5-1 and TRBJ1-5): KAGVTQTPRYLIKTRGQQVTLSCSPISGHRSVSWYQQTPGQGLQFLFEYFSETQRNKGNFPGRFSGRQFSNSRSEMNVSTLELGDSALYLCASSLDPGPNQPQHFGDGTRLSIL.

This clonotype was found many times. The chain has TRBV6-1 and TRBJ2-4; TRBD1 is a possible D gene (5 bases). This CDR3 is 15 amino acids long. CDR1 is MNHNS, CDR2 SASEGT, per germline. Trimming removed 7 bases from V and 8 bases from J, with 21 bases in between. CDR3 sequence: CASNRVQGQQDIQYF. CDR3 sequence (DNA): TGTGCCAGCAATCGGGTTCAGGGCCAGCAGGACATTCAGTACTTC.